This T cell receptor beta chain was recovered during a study of STAT3 mutations in large granular lymphocyte leukemia. Points from the study as a whole: In T-cell large granular lymphocyte leukemia, about half of patients showed multiple immunodominant subclonotypes. In about 35% of the 18 patients, new TCR clonotypes emerged after therapy. In several patients, dominant TCR clone burden exceeded STAT3 mutant burden.

Concerning this clone: Its antigen is as yet unknown.

The method was immunoSEQ multiplex PCR; TCRdb's version includes in-frame clones alone and lacks a portion of them. The data show roughly 30,000 clones, around three quarters seen once. Germline-derived CDR1 and CDR2 are LNHDA and SQIVND (reference sequence). With 3 bases removed from V and 1 base from J, the gap between germline ends came to 7 bases. CDR3 length: 14 amino acids. The sequence was collected from a woman in her forties or fifties with T-cell large granular lymphocyte leukemia. Some clones in this sample may be carry-over from other donors' samples. The sequenced sample was peripheral blood mononuclear cells. The chain recombines TRBV19 with TRBJ1-5, with D tentatively TRBD1 (5 bases). The CDR3 is CASSMGGSNQPQHF. The CDR3 DNA is TGTGCCAGTAGTATGGGGGGAAGCAATCAGCCCCAGCATTTT.